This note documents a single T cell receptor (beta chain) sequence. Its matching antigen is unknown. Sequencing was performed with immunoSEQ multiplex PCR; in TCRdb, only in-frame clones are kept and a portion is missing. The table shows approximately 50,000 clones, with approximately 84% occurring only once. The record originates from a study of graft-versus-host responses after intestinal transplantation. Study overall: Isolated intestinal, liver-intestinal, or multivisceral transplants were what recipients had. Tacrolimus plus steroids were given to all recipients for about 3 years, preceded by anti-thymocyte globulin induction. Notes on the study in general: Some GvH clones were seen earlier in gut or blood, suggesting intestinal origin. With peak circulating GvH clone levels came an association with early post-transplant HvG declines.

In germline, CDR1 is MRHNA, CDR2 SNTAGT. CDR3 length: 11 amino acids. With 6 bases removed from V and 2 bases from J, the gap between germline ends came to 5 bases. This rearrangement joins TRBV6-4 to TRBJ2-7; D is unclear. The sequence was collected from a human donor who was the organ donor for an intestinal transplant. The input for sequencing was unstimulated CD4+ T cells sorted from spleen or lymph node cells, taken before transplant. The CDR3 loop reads CASRGTYEQYF. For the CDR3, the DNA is TGTGCCAGCAGGGGAACCTACGAGCAGTACTTC.